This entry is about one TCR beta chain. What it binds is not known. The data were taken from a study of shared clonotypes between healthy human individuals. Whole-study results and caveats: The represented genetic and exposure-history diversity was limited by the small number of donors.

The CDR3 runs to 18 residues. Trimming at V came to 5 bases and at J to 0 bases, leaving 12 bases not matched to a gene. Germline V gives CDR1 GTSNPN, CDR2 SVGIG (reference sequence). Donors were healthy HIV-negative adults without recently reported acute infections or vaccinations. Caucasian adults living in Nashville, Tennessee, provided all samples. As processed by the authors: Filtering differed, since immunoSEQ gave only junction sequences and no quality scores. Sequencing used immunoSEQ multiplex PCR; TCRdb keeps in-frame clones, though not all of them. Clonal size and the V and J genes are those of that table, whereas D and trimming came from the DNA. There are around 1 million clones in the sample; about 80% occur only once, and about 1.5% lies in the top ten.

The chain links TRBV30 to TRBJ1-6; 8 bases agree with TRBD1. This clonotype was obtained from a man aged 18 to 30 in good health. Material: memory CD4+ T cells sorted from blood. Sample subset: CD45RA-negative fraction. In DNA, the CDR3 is TGTGCCTGGGACGGGACAGGCGGCTTGAGCTCCTATAATTCACCCCTCCACTTT. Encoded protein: CAWDGTGGLSSYNSPLHF.